Reported below is one TCR beta chain. In this sample, this clonotype turned up many times. No antigen is known for it. One base away there is no much larger clone; base qualities are not given. The record originates from a study of T cells in Graves' hyperthyroidism and ophthalmopathy (dated by TCRdb to the late 2010s). A note on the overall study: Peripheral blood was sampled at the time of initial diagnosis, prior to any treatment. An independent validation cohort of under 20 hyperthyroidism patients and about 15 patients who later progressed to ophthalmopathy tested prospective prediction of ophthalmopathy. A discovery cohort of approximately 100 patients, about 40 with Graves' ophthalmopathy and roughly 59 with stable Graves' hyperthyroidism, was used to find distinguishing TCR V-J signatures. The approximately 100 discovery patients were randomly divided into training and test sets at a 7:3 ratio. The paper reports TCR Vbeta CDR3 sequencing of over 130 peripheral blood samples: under 45 ophthalmopathy, over 70 hyperthyroidism and 17 progressor patients. After blood sampling, hyperthyroidism patients were treated with methimazole at a starting dose of 30 mg daily, and ophthalmopathy patients were treated with high-dose intravenous methylprednisolone. The study also compared thyroid tissue and blood T-cell repertoires from 6 or 7 Graves' hyperthyroidism patients.

A patient counted as having stable Graves' hyperthyroidism if no progression to ophthalmopathy occurred over 18 months of follow-up. Hyperthyroidism patients were aged 18 to 65 years and newly diagnosed, with disease duration of less than 2 months. Patients with uncontrolled infections, other autoimmune diseases, pregnancy or lactation were excluded. Diagnoses relied on clinical symptoms, serum thyroxine and TRAb, thyroid ultrasound and orbital computed tomography. PBMCs were isolated from around 10 ml of fresh peripheral blood by Ficoll-Paque density gradient centrifugation. Total RNA was extracted with Trizol reagent, and quality was checked on an Agilent 2100 Bioanalyzer. General study outcomes and caveats: A 13 V-J signature model separated ophthalmopathy from stable hyperthyroidism, with approximately 87% sensitivity and roughly 81% specificity in cross-validation and 80%/75% in testing. During validation, the model predicted progression to ophthalmopathy a median of about 6.5 months ahead of onset, with almost 71% sensitivity and 72% to 80% specificity. Sample size was not statistically predetermined, and blinding of investigators to group allocation was not performed. Most expanded thyroid clonotypes (frequency above 0.001) were also detected in blood, suggesting blood repertoires may reflect thyroid immune responses.

Amplification of TCR beta CDR3 regions was carried out from RNA transcripts. For the first round of RT-PCR on the TCR CDR3, the HTBI primer set was used together with the Qiagen OneStep RT-PCR kit. Libraries were constructed in a second round of multiplex PCR, after which size selection and purification were performed. Libraries were sequenced paired-end with 100 bp reads on an Illumina HiSeq2000. In the paper's pipeline: SOAPnuke was used to process the raw data, with reads discarded if the reads contained adapters or uncalled bases, had a mean Phred below 15, or lacked an exact constant-primer or identifier match. High-quality paired reads were merged with COPE v1.2.5, and unique nucleotide sequences were defined as clonotypes. MiTCR v1.1 was used to align the clonotypes against IMGT TRBV, TRBD and TRBJ reference segments. Only V-J combinations with frequency above 0.0001, covering about 99% of repertoires, were analysed. The TCS score was defined as F50 (clonal expansion) divided by E x V (chaos), with BLOSUM62-based TCRdist calculated between CDR3 peptides within each V-J. Welch's t-statistics and random forest reduced 500 to 650 V-J features to 13, which were used in a naive Bayes classifier (R e1071). TCRdb passed the public sequencing reads through fastp at Q25 and MiXCR, retaining productive beta sequences. Each CDR3 protein gets just one entry, which takes the most common genes and DNA from the rows behind it. What appears here as the V and J calls and clone size reflects TCRdb's work, not the paper's. The sample yields under 550,000 distinct CDR3 sequences; around 13% were counted once. The ten largest clones take up 5.3% of the sample.

Spanning cysteine to phenylalanine, the CDR3 consists of 16 amino acids. The read is trimmed to its CDR3 DNA, 48 bases read in frame from base 1. Trimming removed 6 bases from V and 4 bases from J; the gene matches leave 12 bases unexplained. The germline V gene (reference sequence) provides CDR1 MNHEY and CDR2 SMNVEV. The origin of this receptor is a woman under 30 with Graves' hyperthyroidism. The chain uses TRBV27 and TRBJ1-1; the junction holds 9 bases that match TRBD1. Sequenced: blood. The DNA reads as follows: TGTGCCAGCAGCAAGGGACAGGGAGGTTGGGGCACTGAAGCTTTCTTT. Its translation is CASSKGQGGWGTEAFF.